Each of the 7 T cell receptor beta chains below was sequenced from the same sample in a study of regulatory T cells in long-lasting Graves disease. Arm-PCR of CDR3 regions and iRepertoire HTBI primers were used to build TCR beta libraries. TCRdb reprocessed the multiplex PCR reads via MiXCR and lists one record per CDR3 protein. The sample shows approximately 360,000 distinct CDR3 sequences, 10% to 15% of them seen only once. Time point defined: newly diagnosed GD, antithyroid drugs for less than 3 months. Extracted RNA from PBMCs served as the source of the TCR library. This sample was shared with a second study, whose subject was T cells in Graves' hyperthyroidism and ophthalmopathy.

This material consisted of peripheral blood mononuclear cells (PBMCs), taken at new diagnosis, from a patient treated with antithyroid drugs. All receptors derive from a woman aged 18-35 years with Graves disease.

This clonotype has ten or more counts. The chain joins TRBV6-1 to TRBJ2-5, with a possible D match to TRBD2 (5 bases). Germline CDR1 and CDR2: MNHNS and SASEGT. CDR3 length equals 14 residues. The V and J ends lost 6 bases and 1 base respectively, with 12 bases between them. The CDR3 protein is CASRRSGSQETQYF. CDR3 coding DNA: TGTGCCAGCAGAAGAAGCGGATCCCAAGAGACCCAGTACTTC.

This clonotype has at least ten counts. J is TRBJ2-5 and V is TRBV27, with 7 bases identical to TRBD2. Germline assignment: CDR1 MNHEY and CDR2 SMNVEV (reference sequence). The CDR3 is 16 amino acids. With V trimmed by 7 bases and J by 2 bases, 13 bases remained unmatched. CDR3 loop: CASTSMRGRWQETQYF. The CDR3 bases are TGTGCCAGCACCAGTATGCGGGGGAGGTGGCAAGAGACCCAGTACTTC.

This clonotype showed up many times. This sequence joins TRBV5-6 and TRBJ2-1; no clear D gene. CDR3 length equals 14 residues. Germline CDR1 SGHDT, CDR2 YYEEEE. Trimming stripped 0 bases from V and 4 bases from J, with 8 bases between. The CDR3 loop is CASSLDPPYNEQFF. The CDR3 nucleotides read TGTGCCAGCAGCTTGGATCCGCCTTACAATGAGCAGTTCTTC.

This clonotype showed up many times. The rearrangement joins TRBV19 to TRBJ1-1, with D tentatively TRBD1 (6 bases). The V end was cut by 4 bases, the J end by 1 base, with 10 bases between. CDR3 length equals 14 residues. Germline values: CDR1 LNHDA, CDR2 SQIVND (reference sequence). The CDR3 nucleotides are TGTGCCAGTAGTAGACAGGCCGGGAACACTGAAGCTTTCTTT. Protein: CASSRQAGNTEAFF.

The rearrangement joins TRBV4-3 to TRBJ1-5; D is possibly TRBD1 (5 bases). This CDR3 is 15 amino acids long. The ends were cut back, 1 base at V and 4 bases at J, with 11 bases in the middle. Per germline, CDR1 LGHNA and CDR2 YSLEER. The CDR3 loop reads CASSQAAGGNQPQHF. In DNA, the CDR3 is TGCGCCAGCAGCCAAGCGGCGGGGGGAAATCAGCCCCAGCATTTT.

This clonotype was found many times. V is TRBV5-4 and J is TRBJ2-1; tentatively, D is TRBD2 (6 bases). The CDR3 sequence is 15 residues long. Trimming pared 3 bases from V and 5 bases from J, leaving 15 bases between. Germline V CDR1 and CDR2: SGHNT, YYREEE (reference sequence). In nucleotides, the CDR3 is TGTGCCAGCAGCTCCCCGGGGGACCGTGACAATGAGCAGTTCTTC. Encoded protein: CASSSPGDRDNEQFF. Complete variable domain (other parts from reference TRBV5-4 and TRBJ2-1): ETGVTQSPTHLIKTRGQQVTLRCSSQSGHNTVSWYQQALGQGPQFIFQYYREEENGRGNFPPRFSGLQFPNYSSELNVNALELDDSALYLCASSSPGDRDNEQFFGPGTRLTVL.

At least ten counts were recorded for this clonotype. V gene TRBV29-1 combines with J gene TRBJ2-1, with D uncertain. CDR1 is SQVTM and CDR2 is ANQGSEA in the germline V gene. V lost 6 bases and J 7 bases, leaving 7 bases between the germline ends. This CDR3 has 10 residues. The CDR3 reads CSVDRNEQFF. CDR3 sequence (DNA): TGCAGCGTCGACCGGAATGAGCAGTTCTTC.